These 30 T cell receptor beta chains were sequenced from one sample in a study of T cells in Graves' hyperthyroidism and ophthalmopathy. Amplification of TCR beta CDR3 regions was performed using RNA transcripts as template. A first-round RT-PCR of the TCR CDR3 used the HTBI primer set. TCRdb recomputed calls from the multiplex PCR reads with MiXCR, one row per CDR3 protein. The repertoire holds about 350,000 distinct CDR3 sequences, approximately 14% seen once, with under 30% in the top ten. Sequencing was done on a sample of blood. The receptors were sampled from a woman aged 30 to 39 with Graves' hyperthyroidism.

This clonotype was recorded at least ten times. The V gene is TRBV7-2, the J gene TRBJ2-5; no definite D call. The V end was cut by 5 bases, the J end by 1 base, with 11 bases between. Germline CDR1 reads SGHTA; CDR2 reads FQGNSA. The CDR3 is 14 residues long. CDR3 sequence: CASSPGPFQETQYF. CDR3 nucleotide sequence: TGTGCCAGCAGCCCGGGTCCCTTCCAAGAGACCCAGTACTTC.

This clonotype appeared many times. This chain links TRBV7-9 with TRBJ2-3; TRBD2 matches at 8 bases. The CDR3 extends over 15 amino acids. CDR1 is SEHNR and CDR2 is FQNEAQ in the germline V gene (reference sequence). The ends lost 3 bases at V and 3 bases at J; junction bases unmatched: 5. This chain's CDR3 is CASSFMSSGTDTQYF. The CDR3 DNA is TGTGCCAGCAGCTTTATGTCTAGCGGGACAGATACGCAGTATTTT. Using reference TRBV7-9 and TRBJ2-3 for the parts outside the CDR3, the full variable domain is DTGVSQNPRHKITKRGQNVTFRCDPISEHNRLYWYRQTLGQGPEFLTYFQNEAQLEKSRLLSDRFSAERPKGSFSTLEIQRTEQGDSAMYLCASSFMSSGTDTQYFGPGTRLTVL.

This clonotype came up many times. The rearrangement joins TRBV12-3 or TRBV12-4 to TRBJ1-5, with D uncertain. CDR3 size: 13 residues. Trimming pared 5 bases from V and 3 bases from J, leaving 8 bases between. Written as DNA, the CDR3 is TGTGCCAGCAGTCCTCAATACAATCAGCCCCAGCATTTT. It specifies CASSPQYNQPQHF.

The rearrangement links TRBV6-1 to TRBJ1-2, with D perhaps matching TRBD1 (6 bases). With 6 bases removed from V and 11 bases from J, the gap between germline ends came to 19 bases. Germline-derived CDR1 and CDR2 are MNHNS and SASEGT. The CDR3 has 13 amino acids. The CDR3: CASRRDTRGGYTF. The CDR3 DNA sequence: TGTGCCAGCAGAAGGGACACCCGAGGGGGGTACACCTTC.

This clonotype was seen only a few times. CDR3 region: CASSAKTDHGDIQYF. The CDR3 nucleotides are TGTGCCAGCAGCGCAAAAACGGACCACGGGGACATTCAGTACTTC. This chain connects TRBV5-6 to TRBJ2-4, with D perhaps TRBD2 (5 bases). This CDR3 is built from 15 residues. Per germline, CDR1 SGHDT and CDR2 YYEEEE. Trimming took 4 bases from V and 8 from J, leaving 19 bases between them.

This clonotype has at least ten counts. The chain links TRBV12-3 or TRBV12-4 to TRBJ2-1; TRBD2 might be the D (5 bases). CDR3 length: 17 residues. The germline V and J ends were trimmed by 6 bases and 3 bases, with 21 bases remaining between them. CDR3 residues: CASSRPLASLNYNEQFF. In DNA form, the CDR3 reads TGTGCCAGCAGCCGGCCCCTAGCTTCCCTTAACTACAATGAGCAGTTCTTC.

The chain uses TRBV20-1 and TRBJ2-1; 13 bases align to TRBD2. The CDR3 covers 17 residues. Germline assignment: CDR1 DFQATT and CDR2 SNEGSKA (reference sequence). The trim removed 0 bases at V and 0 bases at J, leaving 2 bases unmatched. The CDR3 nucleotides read TGCAGTGCTAGAGAAACTAGCGGGAGGGGCTCCTACAATGAGCAGTTCTTC. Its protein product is CSARETSGRGSYNEQFF.

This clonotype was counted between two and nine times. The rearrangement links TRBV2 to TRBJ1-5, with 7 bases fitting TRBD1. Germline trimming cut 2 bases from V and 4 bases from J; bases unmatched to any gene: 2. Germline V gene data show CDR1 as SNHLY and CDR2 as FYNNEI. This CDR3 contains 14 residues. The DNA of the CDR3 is TGTGCCAGCAGTGAATTGGACAGGAATCAGCCCCAGCATTTT. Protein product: CASSELDRNQPQHF.

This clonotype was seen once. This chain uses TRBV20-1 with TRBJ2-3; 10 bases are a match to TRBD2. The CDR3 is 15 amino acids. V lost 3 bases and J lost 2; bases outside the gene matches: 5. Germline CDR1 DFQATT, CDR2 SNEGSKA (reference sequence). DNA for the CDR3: TGCAGTGCTAGTGGAACTAGCGGGGTCACAGATACGCAGTATTTT. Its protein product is CSASGTSGVTDTQYF.

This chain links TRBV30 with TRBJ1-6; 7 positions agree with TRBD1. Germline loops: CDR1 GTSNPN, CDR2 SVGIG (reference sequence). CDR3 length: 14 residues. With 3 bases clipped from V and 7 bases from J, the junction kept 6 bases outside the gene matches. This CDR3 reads CAWSKGQRNSPLHF. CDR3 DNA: TGTGCCTGGAGCAAGGGACAGCGGAATTCACCCCTCCACTTT.

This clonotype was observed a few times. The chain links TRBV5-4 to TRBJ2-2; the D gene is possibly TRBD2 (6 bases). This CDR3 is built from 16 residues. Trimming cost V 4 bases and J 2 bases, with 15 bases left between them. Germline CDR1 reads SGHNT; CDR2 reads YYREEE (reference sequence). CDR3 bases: TGTGCCAGCAGCCCGAGTTCGGGAGCCAACACCGGGGAGCTGTTTTTT. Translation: CASSPSSGANTGELFF.

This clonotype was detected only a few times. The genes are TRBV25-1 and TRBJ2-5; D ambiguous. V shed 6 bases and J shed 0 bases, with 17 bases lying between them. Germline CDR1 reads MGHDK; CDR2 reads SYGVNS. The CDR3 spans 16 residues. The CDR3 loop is CASSAGPSAYQETQYF. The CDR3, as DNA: TGTGCCAGCAGCGCTGGGCCTTCGGCATACCAAGAGACCCAGTACTTC.

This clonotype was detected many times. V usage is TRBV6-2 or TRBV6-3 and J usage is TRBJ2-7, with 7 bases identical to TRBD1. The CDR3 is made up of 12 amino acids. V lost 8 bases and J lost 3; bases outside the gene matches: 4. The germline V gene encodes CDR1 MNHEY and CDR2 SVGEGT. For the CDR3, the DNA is TGTGCCAGCGGAAACAGGGGCTACGAGCAGTACTTC. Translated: CASGNRGYEQYF.

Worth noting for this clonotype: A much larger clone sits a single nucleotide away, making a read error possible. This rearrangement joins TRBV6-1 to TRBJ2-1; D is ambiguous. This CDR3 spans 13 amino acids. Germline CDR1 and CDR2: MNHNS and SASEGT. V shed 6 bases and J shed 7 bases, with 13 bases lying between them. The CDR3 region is CASRGEGRNEQFF. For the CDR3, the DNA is TGTGCCAGCAGAGGAGAAGGACGGAATGAGCAGTTCTTC.

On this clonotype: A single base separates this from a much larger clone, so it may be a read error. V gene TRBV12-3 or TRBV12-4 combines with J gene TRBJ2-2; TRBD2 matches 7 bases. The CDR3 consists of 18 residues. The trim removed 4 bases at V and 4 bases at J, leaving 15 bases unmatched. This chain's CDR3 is CASSSGFKRGPSTGELFF. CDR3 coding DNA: TGTGCCAGCAGTTCAGGATTCAAGCGGGGCCCGAGCACCGGGGAGCTGTTTTTT.

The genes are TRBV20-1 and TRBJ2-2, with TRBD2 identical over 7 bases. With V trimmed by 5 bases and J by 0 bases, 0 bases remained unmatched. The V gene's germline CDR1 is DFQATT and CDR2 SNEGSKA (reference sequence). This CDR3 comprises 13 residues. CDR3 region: CSAREANTGELFF. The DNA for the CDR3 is TGCAGTGCTCGGGAGGCGAACACCGGGGAGCTGTTTTTT.

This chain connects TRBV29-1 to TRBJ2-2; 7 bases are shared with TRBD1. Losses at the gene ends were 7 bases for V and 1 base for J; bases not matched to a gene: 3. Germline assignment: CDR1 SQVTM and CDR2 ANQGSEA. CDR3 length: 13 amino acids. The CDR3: CSGQGMNTGELFF. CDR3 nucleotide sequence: TGCAGCGGACAGGGAATGAACACCGGGGAGCTGTTTTTT.

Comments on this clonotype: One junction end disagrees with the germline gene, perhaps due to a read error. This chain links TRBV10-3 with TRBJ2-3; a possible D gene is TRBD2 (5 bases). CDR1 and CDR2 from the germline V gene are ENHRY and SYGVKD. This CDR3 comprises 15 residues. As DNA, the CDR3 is TGTGCCATTAGTGCCGCTAGCCATTTCACAGATACGCAGTATTTT. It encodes CAISAASHFTDTQYF.

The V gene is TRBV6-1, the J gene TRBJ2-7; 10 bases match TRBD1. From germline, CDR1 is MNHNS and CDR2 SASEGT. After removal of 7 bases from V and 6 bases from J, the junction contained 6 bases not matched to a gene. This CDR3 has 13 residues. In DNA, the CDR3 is TGTGCCAGCACCGGGACAGGGGAAGGCGAGCAGTACTTC. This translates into CASTGTGEGEQYF.

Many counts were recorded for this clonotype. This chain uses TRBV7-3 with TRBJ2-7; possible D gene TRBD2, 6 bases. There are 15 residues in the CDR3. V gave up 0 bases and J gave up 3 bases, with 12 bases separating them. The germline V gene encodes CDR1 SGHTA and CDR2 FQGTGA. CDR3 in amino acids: CASSLTGGLSYEQYF. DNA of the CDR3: TGTGCCAGCAGCTTAACTGGGGGACTGAGCTACGAGCAGTACTTC. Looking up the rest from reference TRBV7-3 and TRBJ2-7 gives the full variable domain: GAGVSQTPSNKVTEKGKYVELRCDPISGHTALYWYRQSLGQGPEFLIYFQGTGAADDSGLPNDRFFAVRPEGSVSTLKIQRTERGDSAVYLCASSLTGGLSYEQYFGPGTRLTVT.

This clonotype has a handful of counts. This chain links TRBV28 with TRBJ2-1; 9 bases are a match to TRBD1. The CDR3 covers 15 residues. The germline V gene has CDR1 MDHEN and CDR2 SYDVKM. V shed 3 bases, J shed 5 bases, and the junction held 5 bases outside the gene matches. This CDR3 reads CASSFGTGYDNEQFF. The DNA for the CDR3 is TGTGCCAGCAGTTTTGGGACAGGGTACGACAATGAGCAGTTCTTC.

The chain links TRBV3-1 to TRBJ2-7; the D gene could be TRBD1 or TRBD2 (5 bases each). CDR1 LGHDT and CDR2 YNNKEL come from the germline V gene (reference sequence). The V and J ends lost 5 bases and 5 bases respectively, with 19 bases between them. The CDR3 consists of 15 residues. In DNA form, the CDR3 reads TGTGCCAGCAGCGACCGGGGCCACCAGTTCAACGAGCAGTACTTC. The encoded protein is CASSDRGHQFNEQYF.

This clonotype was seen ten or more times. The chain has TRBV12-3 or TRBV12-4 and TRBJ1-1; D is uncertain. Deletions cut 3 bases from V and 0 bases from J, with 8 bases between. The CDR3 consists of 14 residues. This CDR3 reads CASSFSDMNTEAFF. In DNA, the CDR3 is TGTGCCAGCAGTTTTTCAGATATGAACACTGAAGCTTTCTTT.

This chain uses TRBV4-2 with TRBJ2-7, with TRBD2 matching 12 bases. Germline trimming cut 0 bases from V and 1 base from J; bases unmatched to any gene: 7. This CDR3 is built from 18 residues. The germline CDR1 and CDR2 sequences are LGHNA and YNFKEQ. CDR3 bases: TGTGCCAGCAGCCAAGATCCTAGCGGGAGGGAATTATCCTACGAGCAGTACTTC. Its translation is CASSQDPSGRELSYEQYF.

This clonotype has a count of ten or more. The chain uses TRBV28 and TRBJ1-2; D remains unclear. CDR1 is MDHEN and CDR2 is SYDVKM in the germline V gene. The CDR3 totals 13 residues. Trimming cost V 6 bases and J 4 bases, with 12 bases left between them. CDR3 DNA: TGTGCCAGCAGGGAGGCATCCCCCTATGGCTACACCTTC. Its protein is CASREASPYGYTF.

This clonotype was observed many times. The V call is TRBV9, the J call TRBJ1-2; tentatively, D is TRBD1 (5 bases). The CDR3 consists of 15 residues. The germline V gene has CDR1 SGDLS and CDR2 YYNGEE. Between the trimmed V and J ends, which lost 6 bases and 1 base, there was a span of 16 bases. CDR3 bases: TGTGCCAGCACCCCAGGTGCCAGGGATAACTATGGCTACACCTTC. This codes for CASTPGARDNYGYTF.

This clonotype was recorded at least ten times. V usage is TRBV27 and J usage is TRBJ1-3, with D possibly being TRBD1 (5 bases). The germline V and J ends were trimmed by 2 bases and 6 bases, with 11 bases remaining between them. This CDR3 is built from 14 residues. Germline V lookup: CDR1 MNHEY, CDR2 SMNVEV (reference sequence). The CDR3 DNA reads TGTGCCAGCAGTTTAGGGGCAGGATTAAACACCATATATTTT. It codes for CASSLGAGLNTIYF.

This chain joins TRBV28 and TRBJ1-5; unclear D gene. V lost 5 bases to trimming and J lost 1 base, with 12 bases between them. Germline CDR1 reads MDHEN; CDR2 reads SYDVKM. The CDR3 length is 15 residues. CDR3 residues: CASSIPGISNQPQHF. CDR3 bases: TGTGCCAGCAGTATACCGGGGATAAGCAATCAGCCCCAGCATTTT.

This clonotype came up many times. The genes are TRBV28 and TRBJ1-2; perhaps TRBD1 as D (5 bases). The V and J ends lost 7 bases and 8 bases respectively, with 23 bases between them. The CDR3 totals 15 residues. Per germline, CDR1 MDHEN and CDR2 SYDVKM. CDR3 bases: TGTGCCAGCAAACCACCCGGAGCAGGGCCGGAGGGCTACACCTTC. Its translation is CASKPPGAGPEGYTF.

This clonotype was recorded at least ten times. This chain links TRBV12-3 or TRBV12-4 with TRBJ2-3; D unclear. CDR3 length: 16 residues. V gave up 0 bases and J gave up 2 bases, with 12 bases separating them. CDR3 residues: CASSLALDRFTDTQYF. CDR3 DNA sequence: TGTGCCAGCAGTTTAGCCCTGGACCGATTCACAGATACGCAGTATTTT.